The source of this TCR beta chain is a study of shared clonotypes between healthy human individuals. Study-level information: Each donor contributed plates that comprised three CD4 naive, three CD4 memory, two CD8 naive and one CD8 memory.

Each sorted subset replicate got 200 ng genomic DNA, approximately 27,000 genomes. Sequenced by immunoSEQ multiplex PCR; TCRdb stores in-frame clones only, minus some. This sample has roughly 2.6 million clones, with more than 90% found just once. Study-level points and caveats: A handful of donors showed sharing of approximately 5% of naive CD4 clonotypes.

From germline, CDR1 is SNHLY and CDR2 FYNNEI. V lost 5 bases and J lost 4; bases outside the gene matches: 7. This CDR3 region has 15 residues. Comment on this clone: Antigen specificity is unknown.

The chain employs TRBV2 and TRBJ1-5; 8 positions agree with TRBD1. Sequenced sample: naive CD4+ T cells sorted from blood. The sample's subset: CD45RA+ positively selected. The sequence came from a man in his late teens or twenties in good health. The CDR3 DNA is TGTGCCAGCAGTCGGACAGGGTCTGGGAATCAGCCCCAGCATTTT. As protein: CASSRTGSGNQPQHF.